These 5 T cell receptor beta chains were all obtained from the same sample, sequenced in a study of T cell repertoires in cytomegalovirus infection. TCRdb re-called the reads with MiXCR, one entry per CDR3 protein. The repertoire has roughly 100,000 distinct CDR3 sequences, approximately 17% of them found once; the top ten carry more than 7%. The source material was PBMCs. The receptor set was obtained from a human donor in good health (CMV status not recorded). Some clones in this sample may be carry-over from other donors' samples.

This clonotype was detected many times. The genes are TRBV7-2 and TRBJ2-5; 8 nucleotides agree with TRBD2. Germline V gene sequence: CDR1 SGHTA, CDR2 FQGNSA. Trimming took 6 bases from V and 3 from J; bases not matched to a gene: 6. This CDR3 spans 14 amino acids. The CDR3 nucleotides are TGTGCCAGCAGGGACAATAGCGGGGAAGAGACCCAGTACTTC. Its protein product is CASRDNSGEETQYF.

In regard to this clonotype: Just one base apart from a much larger clone, this may be a read error. CDR3 protein: CASSFSRADTEAFF. The CDR3 coding sequence is TGTGCCAGCAGTTTCAGCAGGGCCGACACTGAAGCTTTCTTT. The chain combines TRBV7-2 with TRBJ1-1; TRBD1 might be the D (5 bases). The CDR3 is 14 amino acids. The germline V and J ends were trimmed by 6 bases and 3 bases, with 14 bases remaining between them. The germline CDR1 and CDR2 sequences are SGHTA and FQGNSA.

Only a few counts were recorded for this clonotype. V and J are TRBV20-1 and TRBJ1-1, with D possibly matching TRBD1 (6 bases). The CDR3 loop spans 13 amino acids. V was pared by 0 bases and J by 7 bases, with 12 bases between. Germline CDR1 and CDR2: DFQATT and SNEGSKA (reference sequence). The CDR3 nucleotides read TGCAGTGCTAGAGACCGGGACATAGATGAAGCTTTCTTT. This codes for CSARDRDIDEAFF.

This clonotype turned up a few times. The rearrangement joins TRBV20-1 to TRBJ2-5, with D possibly being TRBD2 (6 bases). Germline values: CDR1 DFQATT, CDR2 SNEGSKA (reference sequence). Trimming left V 5 bases short and J 4 bases short, with 17 bases between. CDR3 length equals 14 residues. CDR3 nucleotide sequence: TGCAGTGCTGGGGGATCAGGAGGGAGAGAGACCCAGTACTTC. Protein sequence: CSAGGSGGRETQYF.

This clonotype was observed at least ten times. This chain uses TRBV7-8 with TRBJ1-5; D not certain. Trimming left V 5 bases short and J 12 bases short, with 20 bases between. Germline V lookup: CDR1 SGHVS, CDR2 FQNEAQ. CDR3 length: 14 amino acids. The CDR3 loop is CASSEGGLSPRQHF. CDR3 bases: TGTGCCAGCAGCGAGGGAGGACTTTCTCCGCGCCAGCATTTT.